The clone carrying this T cell receptor (beta chain) was seen a handful of times. Its specificity is not known. The sample holds other DNA sequences that translate to the same CDR3. Free of recent acute infections or vaccinations, the donors were healthy HIV-negative adults. Per germline, CDR1 KGHSH and CDR2 LQKENI. This CDR3 is 13 amino acids long. Trimming removed 2 bases at V and 0 bases at J, with 3 bases between. Profiling relied on immunoSEQ multiplex PCR, and the TCRdb table lists in-frame clones only, not all of them. Here the sample spans about 230,000 clones, about 69% being singletons. This specimen belongs to a study of shared clonotypes between healthy human individuals. Study results and limitations: Sampling was confined to blood; repertoires within tissues likely differ. Larger estimated richness was generally recorded for naive subsets relative to memory subsets.

The sample consisted of memory CD4+ T cells sorted from blood. As for subset: CD45RA-negative fraction. This sequence joins TRBV18 and TRBJ2-3; D not certain. The TCR comes from a man aged 25-45 years in good health. In DNA form, the CDR3 reads TGTGCCAGCTCACCAGCTAGCACAGATACGCAGTATTTT. It codes for CASSPASTDTQYF.